This is a list of T cell receptor beta chains from one sample in a study of identical twins. TCRdb processed the 5' RACE reads anew with MiXCR; each CDR3 protein has one entry. Among approximately 600,000 distinct CDR3 sequences listed, 7.1% were seen once. This sample also belongs to another study, concerning yellow fever vaccine responses in identical twins.

The sequenced sample consisted of PBMCs. The receptors originated from a woman aged 18-29 years in good health. Both conserved end residues are part of each CDR3. The D gene is left open where the match is weak. Part of the rows lack a size; the others show once, few, many or a class for expanded clones.

size: once
J: TRBJ2-3
length: 14
V: TRBV7-6
D: .
DNA: TGTGCCAGCAGCTTAGAAGCTTTGGTAGATACGCAGTATTTT
CDR3: CASSLEALVDTQYF

size: .
J: TRBJ2-1
length: 12
V: TRBV7-3
D: .
DNA: TGTGCCAGCAGCCCTCCGTCGGGAGAGCAGTTCTTC
CDR3: CASSPPSGEQFF

size: .
J: TRBJ2-5
length: 13
V: TRBV12-5
D: .
DNA: TGTGCTAGTGGTGCCGGCAGTCAAGAGACCCAGTACTTC
CDR3: CASGAGSQETQYF

size: .
J: TRBJ2-7
length: 16
V: TRBV12-3/TRBV12-4
D: TRBD2
DNA: TGTGCCAGCAGTTTTGGTCTAGCGGGAACCTCCTACGAGCAGTACTTC
CDR3: CASSFGLAGTSYEQYF

size: many
J: TRBJ2-3
length: 16
V: TRBV25-1
D: .
DNA: TGTGCCAGCAGTTTCTCAGGTTCTACTAGCACAGATACGCAGTATTTT
CDR3: CASSFSGSTSTDTQYF

size: many
J: TRBJ2-2
length: 17
V: TRBV5-5
D: TRBD2
DNA: TGTGCCAGCAGCCCTAATAAAGGACTAGCGGGGACCGGGGAGCTGTTTTTT
CDR3: CASSPNKGLAGTGELFF

size: .
J: TRBJ2-4
length: 14
V: TRBV24-1
D: .
DNA: TGTGCCACCAGTGATATTAGGGGGAACAACATTCAGTACTTC
CDR3: CATSDIRGNNIQYF

size: .
J: TRBJ2-2
length: 16
V: TRBV29-1
D: .
DNA: TGCAGCGTTGAAGAAACCGGGCAGGGTGACACCGGGGAGCTGTTTTTT
CDR3: CSVEETGQGDTGELFF

size: few
J: TRBJ1-2
length: 16
V: TRBV6-1
D: .
DNA: TGTGCCAGCAGCCGTGGGAGCGGGGGATTTAACTATGGCTACACCTTC
CDR3: CASSRGSGGFNYGYTF

size: few
J: TRBJ2-3
length: 15
V: TRBV9
D: TRBD1
DNA: TGTGCCAGCAGCGTAGGGGACAGGGTAGCAGATACGCAGTATTTT
CDR3: CASSVGDRVADTQYF

size: .
J: TRBJ2-2
length: 12
V: TRBV9
D: .
DNA: TGTGCCAGCAGCGGCGGATCCGGGGAGCTGTTTTTT
CDR3: CASSGGSGELFF

size: .
J: TRBJ2-7
length: 15
V: TRBV20-1
D: TRBD2
DNA: TGCAGTGCTCAGGCCTCGGGAGGGGGATCCTACGAGCAGTACTTC
CDR3: CSAQASGGGSYEQYF

size: many
J: TRBJ2-1
length: 14
V: TRBV25-1
D: .
DNA: TGTGCCACAGTTCTCGCCAAAGGAAACAATGAGCAGTTCTTC
CDR3: CATVLAKGNNEQFF

size: many
J: TRBJ2-7
length: 15
V: TRBV20-1
D: TRBD1
DNA: TGCAGTGCTAGAGATTCGGACAGGGATATCTACGAGCAGTACTTC
CDR3: CSARDSDRDIYEQYF

size: many
J: TRBJ1-1
length: 15
V: TRBV12-3/TRBV12-4
D: TRBD1
DNA: TGTGCCAGCAGTCTCAGAGACAGGGGAAACACTGAAGCTTTCTTT
CDR3: CASSLRDRGNTEAFF

size: few
J: TRBJ2-3
length: 16
V: TRBV20-1
D: TRBD2
DNA: TGCAGTGCTAGATCCCAACCGGGACTAAGGGTAGATACGCAGTATTTT
CDR3: CSARSQPGLRVDTQYF

size: .
J: TRBJ2-1
length: 11
V: TRBV12-3/TRBV12-4
D: .
DNA: TGTGCCAACGGACTCTACAATGAGCAGTTCTTC
CDR3: CANGLYNEQFF

size: .
J: TRBJ2-1
length: 14
V: TRBV5-1
D: TRBD1
DNA: TGCGCCAGCAGCTCAACGGACAGGTACCATGAGCAGTTCTTC
CDR3: CASSSTDRYHEQFF

size: few
J: TRBJ1-3
length: 16
V: TRBV20-1
D: TRBD1
DNA: TGCAGTGCCCGATCCGGGACAGGCACCCCCGGAAACACCATATATTTT
CDR3: CSARSGTGTPGNTIYF